This note documents a single T cell receptor beta chain sequence. What it binds is unknown. The junction had 5 bases not matched to a gene; V was cut back by 4 bases and J by 4 bases. This CDR3 comprises 15 residues. Germline CDR1 reads SNHLY; CDR2 reads FYNNEI. 13 Jbeta primers and 60 Vbeta primers were used for the PCR. Measured with immunoSEQ multiplex PCR; TCRdb has only the in-frame clones, and not every one. The sample records approximately 170,000 clones, roughly four fifths being singletons. The data are from a study of cytomegalovirus exposure and HLA in healthy donors. Findings and limits, study-wide: Cytomegalovirus status, reportedly, was diagnosed with high specificity and sensitivity by the classifier. Associated with HLA alleles at 0.05 false discovery rate in a later analysis were 16,951 TCR beta sequences. Common viral pathogens seemed, in a later analysis, to connect with several of the most significant clusters.

Donors likely had unrecorded immune exposures despite being nominally healthy when sampled. Sequenced input: PBMCs. The genes are TRBV2 and TRBJ2-2; 8 bases match TRBD1. The TCR was taken from a man aged 50 to 59 in good health and CMV-seropositive. The CDR3 DNA reads TGTGCCAGCAGTGGACAGGGGATTGTCACCGGGGAGCTGTTTTTT. Residues: CASSGQGIVTGELFF.